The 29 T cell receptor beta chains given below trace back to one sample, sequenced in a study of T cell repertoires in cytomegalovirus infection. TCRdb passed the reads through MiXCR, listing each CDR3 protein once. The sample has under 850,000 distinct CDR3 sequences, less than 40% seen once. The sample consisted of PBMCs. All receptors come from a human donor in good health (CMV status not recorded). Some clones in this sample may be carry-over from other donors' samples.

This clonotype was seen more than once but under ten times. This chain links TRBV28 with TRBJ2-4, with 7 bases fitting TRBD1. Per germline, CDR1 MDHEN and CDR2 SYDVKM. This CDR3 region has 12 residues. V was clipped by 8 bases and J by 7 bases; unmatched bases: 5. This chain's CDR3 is CASALQGNIQYF. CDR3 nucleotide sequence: TGTGCCAGCGCCCTACAGGGGAACATTCAGTACTTC. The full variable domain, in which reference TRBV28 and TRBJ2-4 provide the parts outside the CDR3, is DVKVTQSSRYLVKRTGEKVFLECVQDMDHENMFWYRQDPGLGLRLIYFSYDVKMKEKGDIPEGYSVSREKKERFSLILESASTNQTSMYLCASALQGNIQYFGAGTRLSVL.

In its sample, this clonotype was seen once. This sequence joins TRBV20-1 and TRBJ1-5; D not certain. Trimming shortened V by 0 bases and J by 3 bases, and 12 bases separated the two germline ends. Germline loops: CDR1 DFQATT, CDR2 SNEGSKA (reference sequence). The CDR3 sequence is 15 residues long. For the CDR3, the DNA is TGCAGTGCTAGAGATCTTACGGCCCACAATCAGCCCCAGCATTTT. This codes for CSARDLTAHNQPQHF.

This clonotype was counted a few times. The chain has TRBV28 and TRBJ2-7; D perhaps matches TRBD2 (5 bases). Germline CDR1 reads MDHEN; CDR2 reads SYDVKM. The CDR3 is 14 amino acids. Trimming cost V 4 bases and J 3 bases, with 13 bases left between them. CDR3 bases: TGTGCCAGCAGTTATCCTAGCTTCCTCTACGAGCAGTACTTC. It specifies CASSYPSFLYEQYF. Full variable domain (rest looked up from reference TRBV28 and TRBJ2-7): DVKVTQSSRYLVKRTGEKVFLECVQDMDHENMFWYRQDPGLGLRLIYFSYDVKMKEKGDIPEGYSVSREKKERFSLILESASTNQTSMYLCASSYPSFLYEQYFGPGTRLTVT.

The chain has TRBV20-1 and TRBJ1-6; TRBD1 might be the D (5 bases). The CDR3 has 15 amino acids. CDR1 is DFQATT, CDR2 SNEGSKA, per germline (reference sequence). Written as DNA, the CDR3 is TGCAGCACCAGGACTTGGGACCGGCTGAATTCACCCCTCCACTTT. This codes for CSTRTWDRLNSPLHF.

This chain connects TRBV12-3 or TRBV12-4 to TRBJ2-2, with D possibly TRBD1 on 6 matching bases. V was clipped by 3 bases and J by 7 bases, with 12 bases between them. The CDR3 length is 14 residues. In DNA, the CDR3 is TGTGCCAGCAGTTTGGACGAGACAGGCGGGGAGCTGTTTTTT. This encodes CASSLDETGGELFF.

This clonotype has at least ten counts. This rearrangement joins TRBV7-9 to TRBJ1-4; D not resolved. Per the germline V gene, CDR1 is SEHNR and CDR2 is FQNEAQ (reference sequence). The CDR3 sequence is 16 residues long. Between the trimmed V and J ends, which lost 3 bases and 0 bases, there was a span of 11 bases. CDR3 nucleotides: TGTGCCAGCAGCTTGGACGTAGTTGCAACTAATGAAAAACTGTTTTTT. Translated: CASSLDVVATNEKLFF. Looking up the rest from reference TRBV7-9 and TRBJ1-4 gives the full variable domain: DTGVSQNPRHKITKRGQNVTFRCDPISEHNRLYWYRQTLGQGPEFLTYFQNEAQLEKSRLLSDRFSAERPKGSFSTLEIQRTEQGDSAMYLCASSLDVVATNEKLFFGSGTQLSVL.

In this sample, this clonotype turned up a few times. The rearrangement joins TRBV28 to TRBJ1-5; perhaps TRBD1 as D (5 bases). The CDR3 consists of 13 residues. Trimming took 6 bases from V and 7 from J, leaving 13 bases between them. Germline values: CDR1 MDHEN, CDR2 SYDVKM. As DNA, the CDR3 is TGTGCCAGCAGGACAGTTCTTGGACAGCCCCAGCATTTT. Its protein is CASRTVLGQPQHF.

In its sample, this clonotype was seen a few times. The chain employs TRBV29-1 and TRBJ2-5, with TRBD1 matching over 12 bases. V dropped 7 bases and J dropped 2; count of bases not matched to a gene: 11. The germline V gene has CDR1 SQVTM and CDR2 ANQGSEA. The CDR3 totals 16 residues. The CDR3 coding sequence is TGCAGCGGATCCGGGACAGGGGGCGAGGGGCAAGAGACCCAGTACTTC. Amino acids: CSGSGTGGEGQETQYF.

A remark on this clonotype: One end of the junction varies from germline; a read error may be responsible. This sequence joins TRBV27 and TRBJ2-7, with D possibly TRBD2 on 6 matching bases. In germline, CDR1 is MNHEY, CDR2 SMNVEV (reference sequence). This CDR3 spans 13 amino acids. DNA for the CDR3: TGTGCCAGCGGTTTACGACTAGGATGGGAGCAGTACTTC. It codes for CASGLRLGWEQYF.

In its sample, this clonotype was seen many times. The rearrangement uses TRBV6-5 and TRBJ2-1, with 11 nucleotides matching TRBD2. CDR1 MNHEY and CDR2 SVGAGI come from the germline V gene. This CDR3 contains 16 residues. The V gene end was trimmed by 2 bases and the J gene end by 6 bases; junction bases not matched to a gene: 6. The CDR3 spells CASSYPKTSGINEQFF. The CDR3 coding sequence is TGTGCCAGCAGTTACCCGAAGACTAGCGGGATCAATGAGCAGTTCTTC.

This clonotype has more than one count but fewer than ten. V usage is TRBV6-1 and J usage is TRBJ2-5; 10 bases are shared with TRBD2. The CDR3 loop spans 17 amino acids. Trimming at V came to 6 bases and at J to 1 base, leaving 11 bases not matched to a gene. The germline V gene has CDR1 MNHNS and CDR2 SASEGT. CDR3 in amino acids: CASRPLASGGSQETQYF. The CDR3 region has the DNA TGTGCCAGCAGACCGCTGGCTAGCGGGGGATCCCAAGAGACCCAGTACTTC.

The CDR3, as DNA: TGTGCCAGCAGTGACAGGCGGAACACCGGGGAGCTGTTTTTT. This codes for CASSDRRNTGELFF. The V call is TRBV6-2 or TRBV6-3, the J call TRBJ2-2, with D perhaps TRBD1 (6 bases). Germline V gives CDR1 MNHEY, CDR2 SVGEGT. The CDR3 totals 14 residues. Trimming took 5 bases from V and 1 from J, leaving 8 bases between them.

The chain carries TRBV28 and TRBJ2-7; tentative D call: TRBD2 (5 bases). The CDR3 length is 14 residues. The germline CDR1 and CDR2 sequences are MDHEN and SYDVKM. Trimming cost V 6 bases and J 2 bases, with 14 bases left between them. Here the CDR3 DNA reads TGTGCCAGCAGGACCATGGGAGACACCTACGAGCAGTACTTC. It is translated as CASRTMGDTYEQYF.

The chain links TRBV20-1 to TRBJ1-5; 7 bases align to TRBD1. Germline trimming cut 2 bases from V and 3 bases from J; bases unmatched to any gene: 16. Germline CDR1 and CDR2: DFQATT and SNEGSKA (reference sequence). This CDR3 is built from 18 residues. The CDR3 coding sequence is TGCAGTGCTAGAATTGGACAGGCGCCCATCATGGTCAATCAGCCCCAGCATTTT. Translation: CSARIGQAPIMVNQPQHF.

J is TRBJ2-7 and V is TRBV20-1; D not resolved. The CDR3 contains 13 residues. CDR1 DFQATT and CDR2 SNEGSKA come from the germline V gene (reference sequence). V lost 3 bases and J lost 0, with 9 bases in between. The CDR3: CSASGSFSYEQYF. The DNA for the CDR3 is TGCAGTGCTAGTGGCTCGTTCTCCTACGAGCAGTACTTC.

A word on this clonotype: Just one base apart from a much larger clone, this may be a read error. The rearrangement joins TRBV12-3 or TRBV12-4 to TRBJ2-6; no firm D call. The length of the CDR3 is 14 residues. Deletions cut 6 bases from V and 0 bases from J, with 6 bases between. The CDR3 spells CASSPSSGANVLTF. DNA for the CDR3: TGTGCCAGCAGCCCGAGCTCTGGGGCCAACGTCCTGACTTTC.

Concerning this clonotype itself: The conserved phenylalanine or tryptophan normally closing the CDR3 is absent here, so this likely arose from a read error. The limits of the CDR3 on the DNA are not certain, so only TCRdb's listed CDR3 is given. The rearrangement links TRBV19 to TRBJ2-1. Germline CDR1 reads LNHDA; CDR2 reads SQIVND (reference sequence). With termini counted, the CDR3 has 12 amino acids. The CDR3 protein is CASSIGANEQLL.

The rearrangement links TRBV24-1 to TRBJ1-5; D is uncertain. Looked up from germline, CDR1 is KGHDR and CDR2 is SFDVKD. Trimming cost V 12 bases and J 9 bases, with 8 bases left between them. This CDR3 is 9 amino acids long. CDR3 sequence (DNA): TGTGCCCCCGCGGGGCCCCAGCATTTT. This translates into CAPAGPQHF.

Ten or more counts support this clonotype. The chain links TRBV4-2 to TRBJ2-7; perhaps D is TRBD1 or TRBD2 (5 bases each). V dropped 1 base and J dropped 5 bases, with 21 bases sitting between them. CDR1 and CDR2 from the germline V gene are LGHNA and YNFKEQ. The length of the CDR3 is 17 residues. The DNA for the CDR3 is TGTGCCAGCAGCCAAGTATCCGCTGGGGGTGGGCTTAACGAGCAGTACTTC. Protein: CASSQVSAGGGLNEQYF.

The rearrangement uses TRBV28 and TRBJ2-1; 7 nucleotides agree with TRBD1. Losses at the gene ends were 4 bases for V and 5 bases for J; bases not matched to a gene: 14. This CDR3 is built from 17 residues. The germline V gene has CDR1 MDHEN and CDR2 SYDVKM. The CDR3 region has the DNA TGTGCCAGCAGTTCAAAAGGAAACTACAGGGGAAACAATGAGCAGTTCTTC. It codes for CASSSKGNYRGNNEQFF.

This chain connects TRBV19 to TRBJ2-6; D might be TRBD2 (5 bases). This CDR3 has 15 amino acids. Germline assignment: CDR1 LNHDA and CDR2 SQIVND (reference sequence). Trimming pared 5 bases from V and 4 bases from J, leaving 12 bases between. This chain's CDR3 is CASSPSRGGANVLTF. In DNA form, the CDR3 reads TGTGCCAGTAGTCCCTCCCGGGGAGGGGCCAACGTCCTGACTTTC.

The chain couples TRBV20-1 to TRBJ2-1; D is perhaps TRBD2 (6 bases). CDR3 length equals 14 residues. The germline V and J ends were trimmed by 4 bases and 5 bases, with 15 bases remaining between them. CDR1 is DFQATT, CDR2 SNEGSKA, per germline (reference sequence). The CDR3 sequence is CSANGASANNEQFF. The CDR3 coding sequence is TGCAGTGCTAATGGGGCTAGCGCAAACAATGAGCAGTTCTTC.

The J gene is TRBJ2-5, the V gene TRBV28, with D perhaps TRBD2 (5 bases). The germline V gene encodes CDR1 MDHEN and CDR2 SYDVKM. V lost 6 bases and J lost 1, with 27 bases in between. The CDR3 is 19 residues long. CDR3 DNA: TGTGCCAGCAGCTATCGGGGTCCCCTACAGCGCCTGTTCCAAGAGACCCAGTACTTC. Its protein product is CASSYRGPLQRLFQETQYF.

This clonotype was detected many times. CDR3 protein: CASSSSPRGAAGTRTDTQYF. The DNA of the CDR3 is TGTGCCAGCAGCTCATCCCCCCGGGGGGCAGCCGGGACTAGGACAGATACGCAGTATTTT. The rearrangement links TRBV7-8 to TRBJ2-3; 8 positions match TRBD2. CDR3 length: 20 residues. The V segment lost 4 bases and the J segment 3 bases; nucleotides outside the gene matches: 21. In germline, CDR1 is SGHVS, CDR2 FQNEAQ.

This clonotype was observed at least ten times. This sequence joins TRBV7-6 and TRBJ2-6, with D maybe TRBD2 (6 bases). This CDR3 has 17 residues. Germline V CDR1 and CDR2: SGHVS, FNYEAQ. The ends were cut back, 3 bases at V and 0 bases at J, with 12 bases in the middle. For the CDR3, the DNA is TGTGCCAGCAGCTTCGGAGGGACCCACTCTGGGGCCAACGTCCTGACTTTC. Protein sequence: CASSFGGTHSGANVLTF.

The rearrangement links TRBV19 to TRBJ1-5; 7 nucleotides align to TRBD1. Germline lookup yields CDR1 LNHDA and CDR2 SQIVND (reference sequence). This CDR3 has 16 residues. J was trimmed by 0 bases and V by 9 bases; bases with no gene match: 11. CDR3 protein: CASRGQLGISNQPQHF. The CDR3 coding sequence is TGTGCCAGCCGGGGACAGCTCGGAATTAGCAATCAGCCCCAGCATTTT.

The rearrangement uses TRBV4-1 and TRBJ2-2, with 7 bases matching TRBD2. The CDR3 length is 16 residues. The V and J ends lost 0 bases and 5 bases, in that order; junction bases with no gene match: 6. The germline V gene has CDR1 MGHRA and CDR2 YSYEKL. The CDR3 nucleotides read TGCGCCAGCAGCCAAGATTGGGGGGGTCGGACCGGGGAGCTGTTTTTT. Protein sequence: CASSQDWGGRTGELFF.

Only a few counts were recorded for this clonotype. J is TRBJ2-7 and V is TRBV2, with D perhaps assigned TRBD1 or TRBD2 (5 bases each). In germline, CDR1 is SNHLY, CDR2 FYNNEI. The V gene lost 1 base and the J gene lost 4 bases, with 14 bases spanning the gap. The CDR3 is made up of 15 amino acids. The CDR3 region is CASSEEAGTVYEQYF. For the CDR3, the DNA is TGTGCCAGCAGTGAAGAGGCAGGGACCGTTTACGAGCAGTACTTC.

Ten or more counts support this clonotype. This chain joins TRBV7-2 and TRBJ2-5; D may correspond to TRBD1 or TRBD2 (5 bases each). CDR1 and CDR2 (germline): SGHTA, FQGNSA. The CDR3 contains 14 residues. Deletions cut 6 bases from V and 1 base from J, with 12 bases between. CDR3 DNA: TGTGCCAGCAGGGGACGACAGCCCCAAGAGACCCAGTACTTC. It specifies CASRGRQPQETQYF.